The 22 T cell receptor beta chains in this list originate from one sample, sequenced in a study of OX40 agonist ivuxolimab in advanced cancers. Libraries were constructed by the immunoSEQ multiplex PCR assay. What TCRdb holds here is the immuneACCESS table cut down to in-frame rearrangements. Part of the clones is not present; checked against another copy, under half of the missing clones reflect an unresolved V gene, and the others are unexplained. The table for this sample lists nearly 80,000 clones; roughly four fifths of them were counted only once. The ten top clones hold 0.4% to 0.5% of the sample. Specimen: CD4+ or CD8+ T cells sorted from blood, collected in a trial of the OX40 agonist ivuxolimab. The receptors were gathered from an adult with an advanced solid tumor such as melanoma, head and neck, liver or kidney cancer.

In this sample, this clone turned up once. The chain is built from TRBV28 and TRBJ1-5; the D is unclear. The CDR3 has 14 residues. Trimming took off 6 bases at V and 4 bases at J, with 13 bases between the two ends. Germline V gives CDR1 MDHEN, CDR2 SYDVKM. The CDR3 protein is CASRLASLNQPQHF. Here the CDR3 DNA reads TGTGCCAGCAGGCTGGCAAGTCTTAATCAGCCCCAGCATTTT.

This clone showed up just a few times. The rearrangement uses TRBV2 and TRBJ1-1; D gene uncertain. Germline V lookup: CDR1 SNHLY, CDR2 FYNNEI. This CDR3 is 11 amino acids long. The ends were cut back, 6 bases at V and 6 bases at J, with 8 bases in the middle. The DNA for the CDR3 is TGTGCCAGCAGGGTATTCCCTGAAGCTTTCTTT. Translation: CASRVFPEAFF.

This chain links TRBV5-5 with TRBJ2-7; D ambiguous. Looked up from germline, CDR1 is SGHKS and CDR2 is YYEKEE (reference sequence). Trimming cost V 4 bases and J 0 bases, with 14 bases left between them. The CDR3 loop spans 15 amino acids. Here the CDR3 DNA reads TGTGCCAGCAGCCACGACCGGTGGGGCTCCTACGAGCAGTACGTC. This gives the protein CASSHDRWGSYEQYV.

The CDR3 coding sequence is TGCAGTGCTTCAATAGGTGCTGAAGCTTTCTTT. Translated: CSASIGAEAFF. V gene TRBV20-1 combines with J gene TRBJ1-1; no definite D call. The CDR3 contains 11 residues. CDR1 is DFQATT and CDR2 is SNEGSKA in the germline V gene (reference sequence). The V end lost 5 bases, the J end lost 6 bases, and 10 bases lay between the germline ends.

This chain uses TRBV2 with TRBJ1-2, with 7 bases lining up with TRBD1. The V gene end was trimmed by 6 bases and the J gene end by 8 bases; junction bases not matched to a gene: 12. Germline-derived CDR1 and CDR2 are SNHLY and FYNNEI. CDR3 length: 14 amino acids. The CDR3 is CASRDRPSAGGYTF. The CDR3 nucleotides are TGTGCCAGCAGGGACAGGCCCTCGGCGGGGGGCTACACCTTC.

The CDR3 spells CASTFGLATSPDPNEKLFF. The CDR3 DNA is TGCGCCAGCACCTTTGGGCTCGCGACCTCTCCGGACCCTAATGAAAAACTGTTTTTT. V is TRBV5-1 and J is TRBJ1-4, with unresolved D. This CDR3 has 19 residues. The V gene lost 6 bases and the J gene lost 3 bases, with 27 bases spanning the gap. The germline CDR1 and CDR2 sequences are SGHRS and YFSETQ.

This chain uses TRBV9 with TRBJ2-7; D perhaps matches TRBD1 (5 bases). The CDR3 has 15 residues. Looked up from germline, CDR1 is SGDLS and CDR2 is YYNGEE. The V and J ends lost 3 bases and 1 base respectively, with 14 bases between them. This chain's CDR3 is CASSADSRRSYEQYF. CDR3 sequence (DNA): TGTGCCAGCAGCGCAGACAGTCGAAGGTCCTACGAGCAGTACTTC.

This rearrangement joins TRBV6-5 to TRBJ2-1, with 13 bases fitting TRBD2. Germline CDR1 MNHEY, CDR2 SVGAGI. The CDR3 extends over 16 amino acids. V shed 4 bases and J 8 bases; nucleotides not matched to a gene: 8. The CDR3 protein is CASSSWTSGRKDEQFF. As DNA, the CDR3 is TGTGCCAGCAGTTCCTGGACTAGCGGGAGAAAGGATGAGCAGTTCTTC.

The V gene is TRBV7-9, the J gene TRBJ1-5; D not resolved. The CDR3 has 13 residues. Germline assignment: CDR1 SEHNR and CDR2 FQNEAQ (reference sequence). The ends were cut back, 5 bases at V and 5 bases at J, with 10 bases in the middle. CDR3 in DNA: TGTGCCAGCAGCCTGGGGAGGGATCAGCCCCAGCATTTT. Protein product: CASSLGRDQPQHF.

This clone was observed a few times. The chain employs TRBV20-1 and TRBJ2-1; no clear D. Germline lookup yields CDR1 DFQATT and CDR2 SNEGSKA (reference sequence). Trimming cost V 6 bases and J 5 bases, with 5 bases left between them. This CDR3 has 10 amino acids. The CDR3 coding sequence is TGCAGTGCCTGGGACAATGAGCAGTTCTTC. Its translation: CSAWDNEQFF.

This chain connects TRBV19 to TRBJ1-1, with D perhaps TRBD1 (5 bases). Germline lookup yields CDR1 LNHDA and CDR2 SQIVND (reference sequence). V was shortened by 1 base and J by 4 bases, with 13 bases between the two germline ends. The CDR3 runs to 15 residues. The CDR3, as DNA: TGTGCCAGTAGTATAGTTGGGGCGCATAGCACTGAAGCTTTCTTT. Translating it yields CASSIVGAHSTEAFF.

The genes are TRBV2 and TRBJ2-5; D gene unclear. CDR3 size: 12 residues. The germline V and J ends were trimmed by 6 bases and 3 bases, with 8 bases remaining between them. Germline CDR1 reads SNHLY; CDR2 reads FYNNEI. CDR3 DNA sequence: TGTGCCAGCAGACCGACGGAAGAGACCCAGTACTTC. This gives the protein CASRPTEETQYF.

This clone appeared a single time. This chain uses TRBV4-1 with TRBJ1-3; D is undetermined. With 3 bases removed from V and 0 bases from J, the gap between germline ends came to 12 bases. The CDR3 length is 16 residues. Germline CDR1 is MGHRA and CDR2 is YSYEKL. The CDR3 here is CASSHSNRISGNTIYF. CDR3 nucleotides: TGCGCCAGCAGCCATTCCAACAGAATCTCTGGAAACACCATATATTTT.

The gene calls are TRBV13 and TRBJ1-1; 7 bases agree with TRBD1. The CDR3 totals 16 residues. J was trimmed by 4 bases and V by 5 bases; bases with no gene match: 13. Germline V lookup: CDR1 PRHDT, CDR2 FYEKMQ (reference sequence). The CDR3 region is CASSQRQGMRGTEAFF. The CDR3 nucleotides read TGTGCCAGCAGCCAGAGACAGGGTATGAGAGGCACTGAAGCTTTCTTT.

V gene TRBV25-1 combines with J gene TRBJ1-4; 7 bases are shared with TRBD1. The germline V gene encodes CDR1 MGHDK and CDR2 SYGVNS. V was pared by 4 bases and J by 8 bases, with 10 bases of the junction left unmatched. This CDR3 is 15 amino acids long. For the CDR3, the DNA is TGTGCCAGCAGTGCGACAGGGAGAGGGAGAGAAAAACTGTTTTTT. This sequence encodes CASSATGRGREKLFF.

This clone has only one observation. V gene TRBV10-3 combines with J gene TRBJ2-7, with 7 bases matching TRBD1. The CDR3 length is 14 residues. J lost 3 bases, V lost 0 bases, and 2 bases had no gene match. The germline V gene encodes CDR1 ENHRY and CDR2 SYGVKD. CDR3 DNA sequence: TGTGCCATCAGTGAGTCAGGGGGCGGCTACGAGCAGTACTTC. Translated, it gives CAISESGGGYEQYF.

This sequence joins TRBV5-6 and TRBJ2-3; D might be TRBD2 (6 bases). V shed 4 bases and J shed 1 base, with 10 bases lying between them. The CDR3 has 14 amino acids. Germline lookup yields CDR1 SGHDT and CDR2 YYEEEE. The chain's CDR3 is CASSPTGGTDTQYF. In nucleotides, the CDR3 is TGTGCCAGCAGCCCTACGGGGGGCACAGATACGCAGTATTTT.

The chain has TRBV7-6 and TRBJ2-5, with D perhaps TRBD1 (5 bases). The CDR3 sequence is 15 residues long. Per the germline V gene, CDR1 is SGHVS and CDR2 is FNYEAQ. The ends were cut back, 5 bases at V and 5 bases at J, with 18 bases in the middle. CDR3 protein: CASSKTRVYQETQYF. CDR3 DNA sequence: TGTGCCAGCAGCAAAACCAGGGTTTATCAGGAGACCCAGTACTTC.

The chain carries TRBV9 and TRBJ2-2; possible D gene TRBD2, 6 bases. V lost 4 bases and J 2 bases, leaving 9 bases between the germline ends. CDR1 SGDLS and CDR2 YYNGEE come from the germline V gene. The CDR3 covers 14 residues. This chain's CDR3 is CASSSGLNTGELFF. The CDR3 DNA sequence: TGTGCCAGCAGCTCGGGACTTAACACCGGGGAGCTGTTTTTT.

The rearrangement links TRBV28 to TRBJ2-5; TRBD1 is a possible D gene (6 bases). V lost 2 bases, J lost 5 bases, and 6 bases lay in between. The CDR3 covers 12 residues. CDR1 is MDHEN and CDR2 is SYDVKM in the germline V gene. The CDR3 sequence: CASSLRGETQYF. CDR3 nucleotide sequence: TGTGCCAGCAGTTTAAGGGGGGAGACCCAGTACTTC.

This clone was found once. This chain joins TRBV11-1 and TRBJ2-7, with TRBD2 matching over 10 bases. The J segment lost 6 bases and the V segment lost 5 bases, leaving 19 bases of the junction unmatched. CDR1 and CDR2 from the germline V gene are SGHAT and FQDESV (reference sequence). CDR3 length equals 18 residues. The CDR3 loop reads CASSQPGGSGSGRFEQYF. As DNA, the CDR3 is TGTGCCAGCAGCCAGCCCGGGGGCTCGGGTAGCGGGAGGTTCGAGCAGTACTTC. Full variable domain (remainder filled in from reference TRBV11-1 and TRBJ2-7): EAEVAQSPRYKITEKSQAVAFWCDPISGHATLYWYRQILGQGPELLVQFQDESVVDDSQLPKDRFSAERLKGVDSTLKIQPAELGDSAMYLCASSQPGGSGSGRFEQYFGPGTRLTVT.

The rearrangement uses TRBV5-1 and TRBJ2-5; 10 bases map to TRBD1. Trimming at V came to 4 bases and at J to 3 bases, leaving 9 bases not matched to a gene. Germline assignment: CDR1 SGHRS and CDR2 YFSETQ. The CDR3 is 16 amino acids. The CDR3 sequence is CASSRGQGSGEETQYF. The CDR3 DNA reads TGCGCCAGCAGCCGGGGACAGGGGAGCGGGGAAGAGACCCAGTACTTC.